The clone carrying this T cell receptor beta chain was detected many times. TCRdb itself ran the reads through MiXCR, one entry per CDR3 protein. This table holds around 450,000 distinct CDR3 sequences, around 10% found once. The data belong to a study of T cell repertoires in cytomegalovirus infection. Losses at the gene ends were 1 base for V and 6 bases for J; bases not matched to a gene: 12. Germline-derived CDR1 and CDR2 are MDHEN and SYDVKM. The CDR3 totals 18 residues. Sequencing was performed on PBMCs. This receptor was taken from a human donor in good health (CMV status not recorded). Some clones in this sample may be carry-over from other donors' samples. The chain is built from TRBV28 and TRBJ2-5; 12 bases are a match to TRBD2. The CDR3: CASSLSLAGGRPQKTQYF. The CDR3 coding sequence is TGTGCCAGCAGTTTATCTCTAGCGGGAGGGCGTCCCCAGAAGACCCAGTACTTC.